This T cell receptor beta chain was retrieved from a study of T cell repertoires in cytomegalovirus infection. Turning to the study itself: From public TCR beta signatures came an indication of both CMV infection and matching HLA type.

TCRdb fed the reads into MiXCR, producing one record per CDR3 protein. The table records roughly 230,000 distinct CDR3 sequences, 15% to 20% of them present only once. General study points: CMV-specific HLA-C-restricted TCR beta clonotypes dominated the ex vivo response.

Trimming removed 4 bases at V and 6 bases at J, with 9 bases between. This CDR3 spans 12 amino acids. CDR1 is SEHNR, CDR2 FQNEAQ, per germline (reference sequence). As to this clonotype: As yet, its antigen is unknown.

The source is a human donor in good health (CMV status not recorded). Some clones in this sample may be carry-over from other donors' samples. The specimen sequenced was CD8+ T cells from PBMCs. The chain employs TRBV7-9 and TRBJ1-2; D ambiguous. The CDR3 nucleotides read TGTGCCAGCAGCTCTCAATACAATGGCTACACCTTC. It translates to CASSSQYNGYTF.